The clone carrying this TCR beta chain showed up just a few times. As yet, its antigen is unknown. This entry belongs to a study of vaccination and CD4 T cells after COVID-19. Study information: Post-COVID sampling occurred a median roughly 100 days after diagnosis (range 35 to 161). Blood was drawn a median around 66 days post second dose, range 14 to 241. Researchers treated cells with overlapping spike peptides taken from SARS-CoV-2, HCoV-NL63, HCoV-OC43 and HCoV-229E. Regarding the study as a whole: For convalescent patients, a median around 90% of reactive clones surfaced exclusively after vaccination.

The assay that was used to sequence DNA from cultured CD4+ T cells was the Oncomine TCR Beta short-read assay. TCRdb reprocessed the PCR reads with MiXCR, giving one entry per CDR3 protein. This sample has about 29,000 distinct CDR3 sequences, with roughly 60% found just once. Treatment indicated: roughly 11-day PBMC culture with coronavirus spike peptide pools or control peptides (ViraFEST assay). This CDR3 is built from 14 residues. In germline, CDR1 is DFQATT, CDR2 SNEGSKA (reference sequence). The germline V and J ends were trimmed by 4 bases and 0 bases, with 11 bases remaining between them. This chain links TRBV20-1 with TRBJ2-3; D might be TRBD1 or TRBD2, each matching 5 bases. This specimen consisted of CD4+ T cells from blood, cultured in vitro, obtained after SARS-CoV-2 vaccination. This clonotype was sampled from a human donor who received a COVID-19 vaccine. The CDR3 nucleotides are TGCAGTGCTAACCCCGGGGCTAGCACAGATACGCAGTATTTT. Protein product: CSANPGASTDTQYF.